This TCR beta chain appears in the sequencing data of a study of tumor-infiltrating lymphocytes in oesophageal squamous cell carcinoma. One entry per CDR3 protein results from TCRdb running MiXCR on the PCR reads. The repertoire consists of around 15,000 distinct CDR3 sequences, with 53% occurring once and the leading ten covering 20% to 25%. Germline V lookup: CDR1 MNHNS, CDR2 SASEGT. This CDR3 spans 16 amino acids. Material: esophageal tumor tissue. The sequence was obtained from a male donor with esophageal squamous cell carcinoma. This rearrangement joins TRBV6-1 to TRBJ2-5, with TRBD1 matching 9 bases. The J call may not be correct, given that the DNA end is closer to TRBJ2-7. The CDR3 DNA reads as TGTGCCAGCAGTGAAGGCACCGGGACAGGGTACGACGAGCAGTACTTC. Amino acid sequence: CASSEGTGTGYDEQYF.